This TCR beta chain was identified in a study of blood T cell repertoires in COVID-19. Study in general: From the United States, Italy and Spain came samples of acute and convalescent COVID-19. In each case, the material was cDNA or gDNA derived from T cells, B-cell-depleted T cells, or PBMCs.

This CDR3 has 14 residues. Trimming shortened V by 4 bases and J by 2 bases, and 12 bases separated the two germline ends. CDR1 and CDR2 (germline): MNHEY, SMNVEV (reference sequence). This clone was seen only once. The Seattle patients, enrolled during active infection, were followed longitudinally. As handled by the study authors: From reference gene primer amplification, estimates of nucleated cell counts were derived. The assay was immunoSEQ multiplex PCR, and TCRdb's table has in-frame clones only and misses some. The V and J calls and clone size come from that table; D and trimming were worked out from the DNA. The profile shows roughly 200,000 clones, roughly three quarters of them singletons.

The chain combines TRBV27 with TRBJ2-7; D may be TRBD1 (6 bases). Sequenced sample: peripheral blood. The clonotype originates from a woman at least 80 years old with COVID-19, enrolled during active disease. The CDR3, as DNA: TGTGCCAGCAGTTCCCACAGGGATCCCTACGAGCAGTACTTC. This gives the protein CASSSHRDPYEQYF.